The clone carrying this T cell receptor beta chain was counted a few times. Its antigen is undetermined. Germline loops: CDR1 MNHNS, CDR2 SASEGT. This CDR3 comprises 15 residues. V gave up 3 bases and J gave up 7 bases, with 16 bases separating them. The Oncomine TCR Beta short-read assay sequenced DNA from cultured CD4+ T cells. TCRdb re-derived calls from the PCR reads in MiXCR, one entry per CDR3 protein. This sample carries roughly 15,000 distinct CDR3 sequences, approximately 52% of them seen once, and the ten largest clones take roughly 7.6%. These data come from a study of vaccination and CD4 T cells after COVID-19. Noted treatment: approximately 9-day PBMC culture with coronavirus spike peptide pools or control peptides (ViraFEST assay).

This TCR derives from a human donor who had recovered from COVID-19. The chain recombines TRBV6-1 with TRBJ1-5; D is possibly TRBD1 (5 bases). Input material: CD4+ T cells from blood, cultured in vitro. The CDR3 DNA reads as TGTGCCAGCAGTGAGGGGGGGACGGGCAGCCAGCCCCAGCATTTT. Translated: CASSEGGTGSQPQHF.